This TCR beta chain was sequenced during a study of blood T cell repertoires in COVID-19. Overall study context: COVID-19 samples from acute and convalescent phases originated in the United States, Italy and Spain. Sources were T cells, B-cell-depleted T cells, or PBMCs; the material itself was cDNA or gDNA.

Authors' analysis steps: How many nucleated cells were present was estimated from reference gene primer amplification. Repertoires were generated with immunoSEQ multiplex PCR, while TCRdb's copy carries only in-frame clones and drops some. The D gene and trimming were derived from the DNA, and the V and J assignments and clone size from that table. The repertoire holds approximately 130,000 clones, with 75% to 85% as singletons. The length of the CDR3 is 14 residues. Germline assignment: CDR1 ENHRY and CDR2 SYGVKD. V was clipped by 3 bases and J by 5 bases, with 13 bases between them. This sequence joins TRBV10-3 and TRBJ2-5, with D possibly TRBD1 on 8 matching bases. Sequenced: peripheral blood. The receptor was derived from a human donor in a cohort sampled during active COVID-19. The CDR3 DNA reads TGTGCCATCAGTGAAGGACAGGGAGGGGAGACCCAGTACTTC. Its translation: CAISEGQGGETQYF.